This T cell receptor beta chain was retrieved from a study of cytomegalovirus exposure and HLA in healthy donors (dated by TCRdb to about 2017). The study in broad terms: An earlier analysis of 587 of the donors reported 250 to 300 Gb of sequence data and 95 million to 140 million unique TCR beta sequences obtained from some 200 million T cells. In addition to the first cohort of roughly 670 subjects, a separate validation cohort of 120 different subjects was used. Donor age, sex, ethnicity and CMV serostatus were compiled alongside the repertoire data. Among several hundred genotyped donors of the cohort, an average of roughly 230,000 unique TCR beta nucleotide sequences was sequenced per donor, of which roughly 17% were non-productive. An earlier analysis of about 620 of the donors applied high-throughput TCR beta sequencing to assess whether each TCR beta V gene segment acted as functional or pseudogenic. Typing coverage varied by locus: roughly 620-640 donors for A, B, C, DRB1 and DQB1; more than 500 for DQA1; approximately 570 for DPA1; 400 to 480 for DPB1. The later analysis used no new phenotypic data to find candidate immune exposures, relying instead on TCR beta sequences and their occurrence across donors. A later genetic analysis used genome-wide SNP genotypes for about 65% of the 666 donors, treating that subset as a discovery cohort. All discovery cohort repertoires had been generated using a single sequencing platform. The T cell repertoires of some 700 subjects were profiled by immunosequencing and related to cytomegalovirus serostatus. Four or five DR-DQ haplotypes were handled as single units for association and clustering because linkage in the cohort was strong. The aim of the study was to test whether cataloging public T cell receptors could identify signatures of past pathogen exposure. An early release covering about 600 HLA-typed donors comprised approximately 300 gigabases of sequencing data and 85 million or so unique TCR sequences. HLA typing included class I and class II loci at four-digit resolution. A later analysis re-analyzed previously published TCR beta repertoires from 600 to 850 donors and added high-resolution HLA genotyping to study TCR occurrence patterns. To predict cytomegalovirus infection status, the study combined high-throughput TCR immunosequencing, statistical association of individual TCRs with disease status, and machine learning. Among the roughly 400 genotyped donors, approximately 81% belonged to the genetic ancestry cluster associated with self-reported Caucasian donors. Overall study outcomes, separate from this receptor: For the cohort, immune exposure information was limited to CMV serostatus. The authors suggested that the approach could potentially be extended to other disease states and immunological phenotypes. According to a later analysis, most CMV-associated TCR beta chains appeared to be HLA-restricted, and the HLA associations seemed to be driven largely by CMV exposure. Over 15 rarely observed V segments, including chromosome 9 orphons, were excluded from the earlier analysis of approximately 500 of the donors because counts were too low. When HLA alleles, especially DR and DQ, strongly co-occurred, attributing TCR associations to individual alleles was difficult. A later genetic analysis reported fewer N-insertions in productive TCRs among donors in an Asian-associated ancestry cluster than the approximately 700-donor mean. Roughly uniform sequencing depth across donors was assumed in presence/absence analyses, although this assumption may not hold. HLA typing was unavailable for some donors at each locus, so association tests used only the typed subset. Only TCR beta chains were sequenced in this cohort, and the absence of alpha or paired-chain data limited detectable features. The classifier was reported to diagnose cytomegalovirus status with high specificity and sensitivity in both the original cohort and the validation cohort. Specific HLA alleles were associated with 16,951 TCR beta sequences at a false discovery rate of 0.05 in a later analysis. According to a later analysis, TCR association rates differed among HLA loci, with DRB1 alleles showing the most associated TCRs and HLA-C alleles showing the fewest. A cluster of highly shared sequence variants was judged likely to represent a technical artifact of the sequencing pipeline. Correlated functional status among segregating V segments might be attributable to linkage disequilibrium, but an unknown experimental factor could not be ruled out. In a later analysis, HLA-associated TCR beta chains showed more clonal expansion and lower generation probabilities than non-associated chains that were equally common. Most TCR sequences were observed very rarely across donors, whereas some public TCRs were present in many individuals. An earlier analysis of approximately 540 of the donors showed that most TCR beta V segments appeared in productive rearrangements either about 90% or about 30% of the time, which broadly matched IMGT annotations. A total of 150 to 200 TCR beta chains were listed by the study as associated with cytomegalovirus. A few of the identified cytomegalovirus-associated TCR beta chains were confirmed in vitro to be specific for cytomegalovirus antigens. According to a later analysis, parvovirus B19, influenza, CMV and Epstein-Barr virus appeared linked to several top co-occurrence clusters. In a later genetic analysis, a missense DCLRE1C variant was associated with V-gene and J-gene trimming of TCR beta chains, and the association was replicated in an independent cohort. The 87-base-pair reads could not distinguish some IMGT-functional V segments, including TRBV6-2 and TRBV6-3, so those segments were excluded. A further reported finding was that TCR beta sequences accurately predicted the HLA-A and HLA-B alleles for most subjects in the first cohort.

The cohort consisted of 650 to 700 healthy bone marrow donors. At the time of sampling, all cohort members were nominally healthy, though unrecorded immune exposures were likely present. The donor tested CMV seropositive, placing the donor among the 290 or so seropositive members of the cohort. A peripheral blood sample was collected from each donor, and TCR beta sequencing was performed on peripheral blood mononuclear cells. The Qiagen DNeasy Blood Extraction Kit was used to extract genomic DNA from the blood cell samples. Library preparation employed the immunoSEQ multiplex PCR assay. For the multiplex PCR, a mixture combining 60 forward primers for TCR Vbeta segments and 13 reverse primers for TCR Jbeta segments was used. Amplification of the CDR3 region of rearranged TCR beta genes was performed with a multiplex PCR assay on genomic DNA. On the Illumina HiSeq System, the amplified TCR beta libraries were sequenced as 87-base-pair reads. Per the source publication's procedure: In a later analysis, tens of millions of unique TCR beta chains were counted across the roughly 610 repertoires, and roughly 11 million of these chains were shared by at least two donors. To remove PCR and sequencing errors, raw reads were error-corrected and collapsed into unique sequences using a nearest-neighbor algorithm that merged closely related sequences. CDR3 sequences were aligned to IMGT reference sequences to assign V, D and J gene segments. For a sequence to be retained, a match of at least six nucleotides to both a V gene segment and a J gene segment was required. Rearrangements were called productive when the CDR3 lacked stop codons and stayed in frame with V and J; all others were non-productive. CDR3 was defined according to IMGT convention as the region running from the second conserved V-encoded cysteine to the conserved J-encoded phenylalanine. In an earlier analysis of more than 550 of the donors, sequences lacking an unambiguous match to a single V gene segment were excluded. In an earlier analysis of almost 600 of the donors, a V segment was called functional when productive rearrangements were above 56.7%, and segregating when the standard deviation between donors exceeded 5%. A statistical classification framework was built for diagnosing cytomegalovirus status from the catalog of TCR beta chain sequences. In a later analysis, V and J genes were assigned by comparing TCR nucleotide sequences against IMGT/GENE-DB human TR gene sequences. A later analysis assigned CDR3 sequences and most-parsimonious VDJ recombination scenarios with the TCRdist pipeline. In a later analysis, each TCR beta chain was defined by its CDR3 amino acid sequence together with its V-gene family, and reads lacking a unique V-gene family were excluded. To address suspected cross-contamination and a sequencing artifact, a later analysis removed roughly 640 highly shared, low-generation-probability nucleotide sequences. For each public chain, a later analysis derived a clonal expansion index from normalized ranks of inferred template counts within each repertoire. In a later analysis, generation probabilities were computed using a VDJ recombination model fitted to out-of-frame rearrangements, and the results were checked against IGoR. In a later analysis, TCR-TCR, TCR-HLA and TCR-CMV co-occurrence was scored with hypergeometric tests, and a repertoire-size bias correction was applied to TCR pairs. False discovery rates were estimated in a later analysis by permuting HLA or CMV assignments 20 times. In a later analysis, co-occurring TCRs were grouped using DBSCAN, with TCRdist sequence similarity added in when clustering inside HLA-allele-positive subsets. Co-occurrence clustering excluded repertoires with fewer than 30,000 or more than 120,000 public chains, plus five with anomalous nucleotide sharing. TCRdb limited this immuneACCESS table to in-frame rearrangements with V and J called. A share of clones is missing; checked studies link under half to unresolved V genes, and the rest is unexplained. Clonal size and the V and J genes are those of that table, whereas D and trimming came from the DNA. This sample is represented by roughly 100,000 clones; 84% of them were singletons. The leading ten clones occupy around 5.2% of the sample.

Per the germline V gene (reference sequence), LNHNV is the CDR1 and YYDKDF is the CDR2. Clipping removes 3 bases from V and 7 bases from J, with 9 as the unmatched junction base count. From the cysteine through the phenylalanine, the CDR3 covers 15 amino acids. The kept DNA is CDR3 alone, 45 bases in frame from the first base. Remarks on this clone: Its target antigen remains unknown. No base qualities exist here, and no much larger clone lies one base off it.

The clonotype comes from a woman younger than 35 in good health and CMV-seropositive. In this chain, TRBV15 is recombined with TRBJ2-7; 10 bases in between match TRBD2. Input material: PBMCs. The CDR3 reads as follows: CATSSGLAAGGEQYF. The DNA sequence reads TGTGCCACCAGCAGCGGACTAGCGGCGGGTGGGGAGCAGTACTTC.